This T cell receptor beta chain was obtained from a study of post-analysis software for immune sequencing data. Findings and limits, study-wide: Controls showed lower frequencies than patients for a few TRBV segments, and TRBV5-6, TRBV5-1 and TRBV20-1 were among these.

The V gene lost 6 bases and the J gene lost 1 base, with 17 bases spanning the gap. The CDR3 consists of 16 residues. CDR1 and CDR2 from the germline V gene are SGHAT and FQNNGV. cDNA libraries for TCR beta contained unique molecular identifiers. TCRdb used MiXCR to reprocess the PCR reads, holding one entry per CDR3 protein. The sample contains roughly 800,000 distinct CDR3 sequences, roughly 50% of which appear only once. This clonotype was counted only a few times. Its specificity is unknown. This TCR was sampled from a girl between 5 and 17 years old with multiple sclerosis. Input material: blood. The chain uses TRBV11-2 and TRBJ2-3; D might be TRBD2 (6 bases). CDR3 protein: CASSVRRAGRTDTQYF. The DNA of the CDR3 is TGTGCCAGCAGTGTACGGAGGGCAGGACGCACAGATACGCAGTATTTT.